The TCR beta chain under discussion was sequenced for a study of cytomegalovirus exposure and HLA in healthy donors. General study findings and limits: A few V segments could not be told apart, such as TRBV6-2 and TRBV6-3, and were left out.

The PCR had 60 Vbeta and 13 Jbeta primers. The method was immunoSEQ multiplex PCR; TCRdb's version includes in-frame clones alone and lacks a portion of them. The data contain 120,000 to 150,000 clones, approximately 72% of them singletons. This CDR3 is 16 amino acids long. Germline V gives CDR1 MNHNS, CDR2 SASEGT. J lost 0 bases, V lost 6 bases, and 8 bases had no gene match. Points on this clone: Its specificity is not known.

The rearrangement links TRBV6-1 to TRBJ1-3, with 7 positions matching TRBD1. The sequencing sample was made of PBMCs. This sequence was found in a man in his forties or fifties in good health and CMV-seronegative. The DNA for the CDR3 is TGTGCCAGCAGCGAACTACAGGGGCTCTCTGGAAACACCATATATTTT. It codes for CASSELQGLSGNTIYF.